The 22 T cell receptor beta chains in this list originate from one sample, sequenced in a study of breast tumors, draining lymph nodes, adjacent tissues. Breast cancer patients provided tissue from their axillary draining lymph nodes. One entry per CDR3 protein, called by TCRdb with MiXCR from the multiplex PCR reads. The repertoire has about 140,000 distinct CDR3 sequences, over 25% of them found once; the top ten carry under 2.5%. The source material was axillary lymph node tissue. Receptors were obtained from a female donor with breast cancer. Some clones in this sample may be carry-over from other donors' samples.

This clonotype was recorded at least ten times. The chain joins TRBV5-1 to TRBJ2-5; D may correspond to TRBD1 or TRBD2 (6 bases each). The CDR3 is made up of 16 amino acids. Trimming took 2 bases from V and 5 from J, leaving 19 bases between them. The V gene's germline CDR1 is SGHRS and CDR2 YFSETQ. CDR3 coding DNA: TGCGCCAGCAGCTTTAGTCGAGGGGGGCCTGGGGAGACCCAGTACTTC. This gives the protein CASSFSRGGPGETQYF.

This clonotype was counted many times. The V and J genes are TRBV5-1 and TRBJ2-2; no definite D call. The CDR3 totals 14 residues. Trimming pared 5 bases from V and 2 bases from J, leaving 10 bases between. Per the germline V gene, CDR1 is SGHRS and CDR2 is YFSETQ. The CDR3 region is CASRTSPNTGELFF. In DNA, the CDR3 is TGCGCCAGCAGGACATCTCCCAACACCGGGGAGCTGTTTTTT.

The V gene is TRBV20-1, the J gene TRBJ2-1, with 7 bases matching TRBD1. The germline V gene encodes CDR1 DFQATT and CDR2 SNEGSKA (reference sequence). CDR3 length: 15 residues. J gave up 8 bases and V 3 bases, and 13 bases lay outside the gene matches. The DNA of the CDR3 is TGCAGTGCTAGGTTTGAGGACAGGAGACCCCATGAGCAGTTCTTC. Translating it yields CSARFEDRRPHEQFF.

This clonotype was detected only a few times. V gene TRBV3-1 combines with J gene TRBJ1-3, with 7 bases that match TRBD1. After removal of 1 base from V and 0 bases from J, the junction contained 6 bases not matched to a gene. CDR1 is LGHDT and CDR2 is YNNKEL in the germline V gene (reference sequence). CDR3 length: 17 residues. DNA for the CDR3: TGTGCCAGCAGCCAAGGACAGGGCCCCGTCTCTGGAAACACCATATATTTT. As protein: CASSQGQGPVSGNTIYF.

This clonotype was seen a single time. The chain links TRBV19 to TRBJ2-3; 8 nucleotides agree with TRBD2. V shed 2 bases, J shed 6 bases, and the junction held 4 bases outside the gene matches. Germline V gene lookup returns CDR1 LNHDA and CDR2 SQIVND (reference sequence). The CDR3 loop spans 14 amino acids. The CDR3 DNA sequence: TGTGCCAGTAGTATACAAACTAGCGGCGATACGCAGTATTTT. It encodes CASSIQTSGDTQYF.

This clonotype was detected a few times. This sequence may be a read error, since a much larger clone differs from it by one base. This chain uses TRBV20-1 with TRBJ1-2; 10 bases fit TRBD1. This CDR3 region has 13 residues. CDR1 is DFQATT and CDR2 is SNEGSKA in the germline V gene (reference sequence). The V gene end was trimmed by 3 bases and the J gene end by 10 bases; junction bases not matched to a gene: 8. CDR3 protein: CSASVDRGSAYTF. CDR3 sequence (DNA): TGCAGTGCTAGTGTGGACAGGGGGTCAGCCTACACCTTC.

In this sample, this clonotype turned up many times. For the CDR3, the DNA is TGTGCCAGCAGGGCGGGGCAGACTAACTATGGCTACACCTTC. It translates to CASRAGQTNYGYTF. The chain employs TRBV12-3 or TRBV12-4 and TRBJ1-2, with a possible D match to TRBD1 (5 bases). This CDR3 has 14 amino acids. Trimming took 6 bases from V and 0 from J, leaving 11 bases between them.

This clonotype showed up many times. CDR3 sequence reads: CSASAGGRAGNTIYF. The CDR3 nucleotides read TGCAGTGCTAGTGCGGGGGGAAGGGCTGGAAACACCATATATTTT. The V gene is TRBV20-1, the J gene TRBJ1-3; perhaps TRBD1 as D (5 bases). V lost 3 bases to trimming and J lost 2 bases, with 14 bases between them. This CDR3 contains 15 residues. Germline-derived CDR1 and CDR2 are DFQATT and SNEGSKA (reference sequence).

To note about this clonotype: This clone may be a read error of a much larger clone one base away. The DNA of the CDR3 is TGTGCCAGCAGCTTAGTCGGGCGGGCGGGCCCGGACACCGGGGAGCTGTTTTTT. It translates to CASSLVGRAGPDTGELFF. This rearrangement joins TRBV11-2 to TRBJ2-2; D might be TRBD2 (5 bases). The CDR3 runs 18 residues. Trimming stripped 1 base from V and 3 bases from J, with 18 bases between. Germline CDR1 is SGHAT and CDR2 is FQNNGV.

This clonotype was seen many times. V gene TRBV19 combines with J gene TRBJ1-5; no reliable D call. The CDR3 runs 15 residues. Trimming stripped 5 bases from V and 6 bases from J, with 17 bases between. Germline CDR1 reads LNHDA; CDR2 reads SQIVND (reference sequence). The chain's CDR3 is CASSVTLGFGQPQHF. The CDR3 coding sequence is TGTGCCAGTAGTGTCACCTTAGGGTTCGGTCAGCCCCAGCATTTT. The complete variable domain, with remaining parts taken from reference TRBV19 and TRBJ1-5, reads DGGITQSPKYLFRKEGQNVTLSCEQNLNHDAMYWYRQDPGQGLRLIYYSQIVNDFQKGDIAEGYSVSREKKESFPLTVTSAQKNPTAFYLCASSVTLGFGQPQHFGDGTRLSIL.

This clonotype was observed many times. The CDR3 DNA sequence: TGTGCCAGTGCGACAGGGAGGGATTGGGAAAAACTGTTTTTT. The encoded protein is CASATGRDWEKLFF. The rearrangement uses TRBV19 and TRBJ1-4; the match to TRBD1 covers 7 bases. Germline loops: CDR1 LNHDA, CDR2 SQIVND (reference sequence). Trimming removed 8 bases from V and 8 bases from J; junction bases left unmatched: 11. The CDR3 runs 14 residues.

Notes on this clonotype: This may arise from a read error, as a much more abundant clone is one base away. The chain couples TRBV5-6 to TRBJ1-2; D remains unclear. The CDR3 runs 15 residues. Germline loops: CDR1 SGHDT, CDR2 YYEEEE. The V and J ends lost 1 base and 4 bases respectively, with 14 bases between them. The CDR3 coding sequence is TGTGCCAGCAGCTTGAATAGGGCGAGGCGCTATGGCTACACCTTC. It translates to CASSLNRARRYGYTF.

This clonotype came up many times. V usage is TRBV18 and J usage is TRBJ2-1; TRBD2 matches 9 bases. The CDR3 extends over 15 amino acids. Germline V gene sequence: CDR1 KGHSH, CDR2 LQKENI. Unmatched junction bases numbered 7, after V lost 2 bases and J lost 8 bases. This CDR3 is CASSPSLAGRDEQFF. The CDR3 nucleotides are TGTGCCAGCTCACCAAGCCTAGCGGGGAGGGATGAGCAGTTCTTC.

This clonotype was seen many times. The rearrangement links TRBV12-3 or TRBV12-4 to TRBJ2-5, with TRBD2 as a possible D gene (6 bases). Trimming removed 5 bases at V and 4 bases at J, with 17 bases between. CDR3 length: 15 residues. In DNA form, the CDR3 reads TGTGCCAGCAGTAACCGGGACTCTGCCGGAGAGACCCAGTACTTC. Protein: CASSNRDSAGETQYF.

This clonotype was found many times. V usage is TRBV18 and J usage is TRBJ1-2; D may be TRBD1 (5 bases). The CDR3 length is 13 residues. V lost 4 bases, J lost 5 bases, and 11 bases lay in between. The germline CDR1 and CDR2 sequences are KGHSH and LQKENI. The CDR3, as DNA: TGTGCCAGCTCACTGACAGACGAATATGGCTACACCTTC. Translation: CASSLTDEYGYTF.

The chain has TRBV11-2 and TRBJ2-1; 11 nucleotides agree with TRBD2. The V segment lost 3 bases and the J segment 4 bases; nucleotides outside the gene matches: 2. CDR1 and CDR2 (germline): SGHAT, FQNNGV. The CDR3 length is 15 residues. The CDR3 nucleotides are TGTGCCAGCAGCTTCGGGACTAGCGGATACAATGAGCAGTTCTTC. Translating it yields CASSFGTSGYNEQFF.

This clonotype was counted only a few times. This chain connects TRBV12-3 or TRBV12-4 to TRBJ1-1; tentatively, D is TRBD1 (6 bases). The CDR3 covers 14 residues. V shed 5 bases and J shed 1 base, with 11 bases lying between them. CDR3: CASSPGHQNTEAFF. For the CDR3, the DNA is TGTGCCAGCAGTCCGGGACACCAGAACACTGAAGCTTTCTTT.

This clonotype was seen many times. This chain connects TRBV6-6 to TRBJ2-2; the D is unclear. CDR3 length: 12 amino acids. Germline loops: CDR1 MNHNY, CDR2 SVGAGI (reference sequence). Trimming shortened V by 6 bases and J by 6 bases, and 8 bases separated the two germline ends. CDR3 amino acids: CASRFAAGELFF. The CDR3 DNA sequence: TGTGCCAGCAGGTTCGCGGCCGGGGAGCTGTTTTTT.

This clonotype was counted between two and nine times. Written as DNA, the CDR3 is TGTGCCAGCAGCTTAAAATGGGGCACTGAAGCTTTCTTT. This translates into CASSLKWGTEAFF. The chain joins TRBV7-3 to TRBJ1-1; D unresolved. Trimming pared 1 base from V and 4 bases from J, leaving 7 bases between. The CDR3 contains 13 residues. The V gene's germline CDR1 is SGHTA and CDR2 FQGTGA.

This clonotype was seen more than once but under ten times. The chain has TRBV9 and TRBJ2-1, with TRBD1 identical over 12 bases. Trimming at V came to 9 bases and at J to 10 bases, leaving 5 bases not matched to a gene. The CDR3 is 12 amino acids. The germline V gene encodes CDR1 SGDLS and CDR2 YYNGEE. This CDR3 reads CATGQGANEQFF. The CDR3 DNA reads as TGTGCCACGGGACAGGGGGCAAACGAGCAGTTCTTC.

This clonotype was observed many times. The junction differs from germline at one of its ends, possibly a read error. The chain is built from TRBV24-1 and TRBJ2-5; TRBD1 matches 8 bases. Germline assignment: CDR1 KGHDR and CDR2 SFDVKD. This CDR3 region has 12 residues. The CDR3 DNA is TGTGCCACCAGTGACCAGGACAGGGCGCTATATTTC. Translated, it gives CATSDQDRALYF.

This clonotype was found a few times. V and J are TRBV20-1 and TRBJ2-5; D not certain. The CDR3 is 11 amino acids. The germline V and J ends were trimmed by 2 bases and 2 bases, with 3 bases remaining between them. Germline assignment: CDR1 DFQATT and CDR2 SNEGSKA (reference sequence). CDR3 loop: CSARHQETQYF. The DNA of the CDR3 is TGCAGTGCTAGACATCAAGAGACCCAGTACTTC.